Listed below are T cell receptor beta chains from one sample, sequenced in a study of shared clonotypes between healthy human individuals. Sequencing used immunoSEQ multiplex PCR; TCRdb keeps in-frame clones, though not all of them. This sample carries about 2.1 million clones, 93% of them seen once, and the ten largest clones take over 1.5%. The sample consisted of naive CD8+ T cells from PBMCs. The source of these receptors is a man between 18 and 35 years old in good health. Some clones in this sample may be carry-over from other donors' samples. The CDR3 runs from the conserved cysteine through the conserved F or W. The order of the fields is clone size, D gene, V gene, J gene, CDR3 protein, CDR3 DNA. D genes are given only for firm matches. The listing skips clone size in some rows; elsewhere it reads once, few, many or a size class.

clone_size: .; d_call: .; v_call: TRBV29-1; j_call: TRBJ2-1; cdr3_aa: CSAPQESYNEQFF; cdr3_nt: TGCAGCGCTCCACAGGAATCCTACAATGAGCAGTTCTTC
clone_size: .; d_call: .; v_call: TRBV29-1; j_call: TRBJ1-1; cdr3_aa: CSVEEIRGAFF; cdr3_nt: TGCAGCGTTGAAGAAATACGGGGAGCTTTCTTT
clone_size: .; d_call: TRBD2; v_call: TRBV6-6; j_call: TRBJ2-1; cdr3_aa: CASSLAGGPNEQFF; cdr3_nt: TGTGCCAGCAGTCTAGCGGGAGGGCCTAATGAGCAGTTCTTC
clone_size: .; d_call: .; v_call: TRBV28; j_call: TRBJ1-2; cdr3_aa: CASSFRGGGYGYTF; cdr3_nt: TGTGCCAGCAGTTTTCGCGGGGGCGGCTATGGCTACACCTTC
clone_size: once; d_call: .; v_call: TRBV7-8; j_call: TRBJ2-4; cdr3_aa: CASSLVPGIGNIQYF; cdr3_nt: TGTGCCAGCAGCTTAGTTCCCGGGATAGGTAACATTCAGTACTTC
clone_size: .; d_call: .; v_call: TRBV6-4; j_call: TRBJ2-4; cdr3_aa: CASRLQGNIQYF; cdr3_nt: TGTGCCAGCAGATTACAGGGAAACATTCAGTACTTC
clone_size: .; d_call: TRBD1; v_call: TRBV7-9; j_call: TRBJ2-1; cdr3_aa: CASSLVLGQGTDNEQFF; cdr3_nt: TGTGCCAGCAGCTTAGTATTGGGACAGGGGACGGACAATGAGCAGTTCTTC
clone_size: .; d_call: .; v_call: TRBV25-1; j_call: TRBJ1-1; cdr3_aa: CASIPWGGTEAFF; cdr3_nt: TGTGCCAGCATCCCTTGGGGGGGCACTGAAGCTTTCTTT
clone_size: .; d_call: .; v_call: TRBV9; j_call: TRBJ2-3; cdr3_aa: CASSPPIWGDTQYF; cdr3_nt: TGTGCCAGCAGCCCCCCGATCTGGGGGGATACGCAGTATTTT
clone_size: .; d_call: .; v_call: TRBV19; j_call: TRBJ2-1; cdr3_aa: CASSTPGPIIWANEQFF; cdr3_nt: TGTGCCAGTAGTACTCCGGGGCCTATAATATGGGCCAATGAGCAGTTCTTC
clone_size: .; d_call: .; v_call: TRBV10-3; j_call: TRBJ2-7; cdr3_aa: CAISETEELSSYEQYF; cdr3_nt: TGTGCCATCAGTGAGACAGAAGAGTTATCCTCCTACGAGCAGTACTTC
clone_size: .; d_call: .; v_call: TRBV7-9; j_call: TRBJ1-3; cdr3_aa: CASSLIDENTIYF; cdr3_nt: TGTGCCAGCAGCTTGATCGATGAAAACACCATATATTTT
clone_size: .; d_call: .; v_call: TRBV6-5; j_call: TRBJ1-5; cdr3_aa: CASSPGGWNQPQHF; cdr3_nt: TGTGCCAGCAGTCCGGGGGGCTGGAATCAGCCCCAGCATTTT
clone_size: .; d_call: TRBD2; v_call: TRBV7-7; j_call: TRBJ2-7; cdr3_aa: CASSSQGTSGSYEQYF; cdr3_nt: TGTGCCAGCAGCTCCCAGGGGACTAGCGGGAGTTACGAGCAGTACTTC
clone_size: .; d_call: TRBD1; v_call: TRBV15; j_call: TRBJ1-3; cdr3_aa: CATQGEQGGNTIYF; cdr3_nt: TGTGCCACCCAAGGGGAACAGGGGGGAAACACCATATATTTT
clone_size: .; d_call: .; v_call: TRBV2; j_call: TRBJ2-7; cdr3_aa: CASSPLWGLGEQYF; cdr3_nt: TGTGCCAGCAGTCCGCTTTGGGGGCTCGGAGAGCAGTACTTC
clone_size: .; d_call: .; v_call: TRBV6-1; j_call: TRBJ2-5; cdr3_aa: CASSISLAETQYF; cdr3_nt: TGTGCCAGCAGTATAAGTTTGGCGGAGACCCAGTACTTC
clone_size: .; d_call: .; v_call: TRBV7-9; j_call: TRBJ2-7; cdr3_aa: CASSFQNSYEQYF; cdr3_nt: TGTGCCAGCAGCTTCCAAAACTCCTACGAGCAGTACTTC
clone_size: .; d_call: .; v_call: TRBV2; j_call: TRBJ2-2; cdr3_aa: CASILGAGELFF; cdr3_nt: TGTGCCAGCATTCTGGGTGCCGGGGAGCTGTTTTTT
clone_size: .; d_call: .; v_call: TRBV4-1; j_call: TRBJ2-1; cdr3_aa: CASSERRAFEQFF; cdr3_nt: TGCGCCAGCAGCGAGAGGAGGGCCTTTGAGCAGTTCTTC
clone_size: .; d_call: .; v_call: TRBV5-4; j_call: TRBJ2-5; cdr3_aa: CASSLAGEMVRETQYF; cdr3_nt: TGTGCCAGCAGCTTGGCTGGAGAGATGGTGAGAGAGACCCAGTACTTC
clone_size: .; d_call: .; v_call: TRBV27; j_call: TRBJ2-7; cdr3_aa: CASSPQDGTYEQYF; cdr3_nt: TGTGCCAGCAGCCCACAGGACGGCACCTACGAGCAGTACTTC
clone_size: .; d_call: TRBD2; v_call: TRBV13; j_call: TRBJ2-3; cdr3_aa: CASSLRAGRSRDTQYF; cdr3_nt: TGTGCCAGCAGCTTACGTGCCGGGAGGTCCCGAGATACGCAGTATTTT
clone_size: .; d_call: TRBD2; v_call: TRBV7-6; j_call: TRBJ2-3; cdr3_aa: CASSSPVWAGGFRTDTQYF; cdr3_nt: TGTGCCAGCAGCTCTCCGGTATGGGCGGGAGGGTTTCGCACAGATACGCAGTATTTT
clone_size: .; d_call: .; v_call: TRBV6-5; j_call: TRBJ1-5; cdr3_aa: CASTYRSSVNQPQHF; cdr3_nt: TGTGCCAGCACCTATCGGTCATCTGTCAATCAGCCCCAGCATTTT
clone_size: .; d_call: .; v_call: TRBV4-3; j_call: TRBJ2-7; cdr3_aa: CASSQDLGIPGEQYF; cdr3_nt: TGCGCCAGCAGCCAAGATCTAGGAATACCGGGCGAGCAGTACTTC
clone_size: .; d_call: .; v_call: TRBV27; j_call: TRBJ2-3; cdr3_aa: CASSYQRTDTQYF; cdr3_nt: TGTGCCAGCAGTTATCAACGCACAGATACGCAGTATTTT
clone_size: .; d_call: TRBD2; v_call: TRBV30; j_call: TRBJ2-1; cdr3_aa: CAWSMTGGGYNEQFF; cdr3_nt: TGTGCCTGGAGTATGACGGGAGGGGGGTACAATGAGCAGTTCTTC
clone_size: .; d_call: .; v_call: TRBV28; j_call: TRBJ2-3; cdr3_aa: CASSPFPPGRDTQYF; cdr3_nt: TGTGCCAGCAGCCCCTTTCCTCCCGGTCGGGATACGCAGTATTTT